These T cell receptor beta chains were read from a single sample in a study of blood T cell repertoires in COVID-19. The method was immunoSEQ multiplex PCR; TCRdb's version includes in-frame clones alone and lacks a portion of them. This table holds about 93,000 clones, 75% to 90% found once. The sample was peripheral blood. These receptor sequences come from a human donor with active COVID-19. The donor label of this sample is uncertain. Both conserved end residues are part of each CDR3. Each record gives: clone size, D gene, V gene, J gene, CDR3 DNA, CDR3 protein. A D gene is named only where the DNA matches it firmly. The size field is filled for only some rows; it gives once, few, many or a size class.

>once|.|TRBV4-3|TRBJ1-2
TGCGCCAGCAGCCAAGAATTTGCGCAGGCACACTATGGCTACACCTTC
CASSQEFAQAHYGYTF
>.|.|TRBV18|TRBJ2-3
TGTGCCAGCTCACCCTTTACGGCAGGGGTGAGCACAGATACGCAGTATTTT
CASSPFTAGVSTDTQYF
>.|.|TRBV23-1|TRBJ2-7
TGCGCCAGCAGGGGCTACGAGGAGCAGTACTTC
CASRGYEEQYF
>.|.|TRBV19|TRBJ1-2
TGTGCCAGTAGGGACCAGAGGGCAAGATATGGCTACACCTTC
CASRDQRARYGYTF
>once|.|TRBV27|TRBJ1-1
TGTGCCAGCAGAAGACAGTCTTCGAACACTGAAGCTTTCTTT
CASRRQSSNTEAFF
>.|TRBD2|TRBV28|TRBJ2-1
TGTGCCAGCAGTTTAGCTAGCGGGGGCCCTTATCGGGAGCAGTTCTTC
CASSLASGGPYREQFF
>.|.|TRBV28|TRBJ2-1
TGTGCCAGCAGAGGGGGACAAGGGTACAATGAGCAGTTCTTC
CASRGGQGYNEQFF
>.|TRBD2|TRBV24-1|TRBJ2-3
TGTGCCACCAGTGATTTAGAGGCGGGAGGAAAAGATACGCAGTATTTT
CATSDLEAGGKDTQYF
>.|.|TRBV5-4|TRBJ1-2
TGTGCCAGCAGCTTTGGAGGGAGCGGCTATGGCTACACCTTC
CASSFGGSGYGYTF
>.|TRBD1|TRBV15|TRBJ2-5
TGTGCCACCAGCAGAGGCCCCGGGACAGGGCTTGGAGAGACCCAGTACTTC
CATSRGPGTGLGETQYF
>.|.|TRBV28|TRBJ1-6
TGTGCCAGCATCGCAGGGAGGGCACCCCTCCACTTT
CASIAGRAPLHF
>few|.|TRBV6-6|TRBJ1-6
TGTGCCAGCAGTCAGAGTAATTCACCCCTCCACTTT
CASSQSNSPLHF
>.|.|TRBV19|TRBJ2-3
TGTGCCAGTAAATCTAGTATCACAGATACGCAGTATTTT
CASKSSITDTQYF
>.|.|TRBV18|TRBJ2-2
TGTGCCAGCTCACCACGGCAGGGGATAGGCGGGGAGCTGTTTTTT
CASSPRQGIGGELFF
>.|TRBD2|TRBV5-5|TRBJ2-1
TGTGCCAGCAGCCCGGGGGGGCTGCACTCCTACAATGAGCAGTTCTTC
CASSPGGLHSYNEQFF
>.|TRBD1|TRBV2|TRBJ1-5
TGTGCCAGCAGCCAAGACAGGGGGCGGAATCAGCCCCAGCATTTT
CASSQDRGRNQPQHF
>few|TRBD1|TRBV7-9|TRBJ1-3
TGTGCCAGCGGCCCCAGGGGGCAAGTTTCTGGAAACACCATATATTTT
CASGPRGQVSGNTIYF
>.|TRBD1|TRBV11-2|TRBJ2-2
TGTGCCAGCAGCTATCCGGGACAGGGAACCGGGGAGCTGTTTTTT
CASSYPGQGTGELFF
>.|.|TRBV4-3|TRBJ1-2
TGCGCCAGCAGCCAAGTAATTGGGGGGTCAGGCTACACCTTC
CASSQVIGGSGYTF
>.|TRBD2|TRBV6-2/TRBV6-3|TRBJ2-2
TGTGCCAGCAGCCTAGCGGGGGGGGCCGGGGAGCTGTTTTTT
CASSLAGGAGELFF
>.|.|TRBV5-1|TRBJ2-7
TGCGCCAGCAGCCCGACGGGGGTCCACGAGCAGTACTTC
CASSPTGVHEQYF
>.|TRBD2|TRBV7-2|TRBJ2-7
TGTGCCAGCAGCTTAGTGTCACTAGCGGGGGGCGAGCAGTACTTC
CASSLVSLAGGEQYF
>.|.|TRBV5-4|TRBJ1-6
TGTGCCAGCACCTTGGGAGGGGGTTCCTATAATTCACCCCTCCACTTT
CASTLGGGSYNSPLHF
>.|.|TRBV27|TRBJ2-2
TGTGCCAGCAGTTCCCCAGGGTGGTATAACACCGGGGAGCTGTTTTTT
CASSSPGWYNTGELFF
>.|TRBD1|TRBV7-6|TRBJ2-2
TGTGCCAGCAGCAAGATACAGGGGGCGACCGGGGAGCTGTTTTTT
CASSKIQGATGELFF
>once|TRBD1|TRBV19|TRBJ2-3
TGTGCCAGTCATGGGACAGGGGTTACAGATACGCAGTATTTT
CASHGTGVTDTQYF
>few|.|TRBV7-9|TRBJ2-5
TGTGCCAGACAGGGTCAAGAGACCCAGTACTTC
CARQGQETQYF
>.|TRBD2|TRBV4-1|TRBJ2-5
TGCGCCAGCAGCCGCCCGACTAGCGGGGAACAAGAGACCCAGTACTTC
CASSRPTSGEQETQYF
>.|.|TRBV11-2|TRBJ1-1
TGTGCCAGCAGCCCCTCCTTGGGCAGAGCGAACACTGAAGCTTTCTTT
CASSPSLGRANTEAFF
>.|.|TRBV5-4|TRBJ2-7
TGTGCCAGCAGCGGCAGGTACGAGCAGTACTTC
CASSGRYEQYF
>.|.|TRBV14|TRBJ1-1
TGTGCCAGCAGCCCGCACATGGCGAACACTGAAGCTTTCTTT
CASSPHMANTEAFF
>.|TRBD1|TRBV7-9|TRBJ1-2
TGTGCCAGCAGCCCAGGGGACAGACTTAACTATGGCTACACCTTC
CASSPGDRLNYGYTF
>.|.|TRBV28|TRBJ1-3
TGTGCCAGCAGACCGGGAGGGTTAGGAAACACCATATATTTT
CASRPGGLGNTIYF
>.|.|TRBV7-8|TRBJ2-1
TGTGCCAGCAGCTTAGTACAGGGTTTCTACAATGAGCAGTTCTTC
CASSLVQGFYNEQFF
>.|.|TRBV21-1|TRBJ2-3
TGTGCCAGCAGCAAAGTCGGAGCTAGCGGTGGCACAGATACGCAGTATTTT
CASSKVGASGGTDTQYF
>.|TRBD2|TRBV24-1|TRBJ2-1
TGTGCCACCAGTGATCGGGATAGCGGGGGATTAAATGAGCAGTTCTTC
CATSDRDSGGLNEQFF
>once|.|TRBV21-1|TRBJ2-6
TGTGCCAGCAGCCCCGGAGGGACAGGGGCTCCCCCCGGCGGGGCCAACGTCCTGACTTTC
CASSPGGTGAPPGGANVLTF